Below, 29 T cell receptor beta chains from the same sample are listed, as sequenced in a study of T cell responses to AZD1222 COVID-19 vaccine. Method: immunoSEQ multiplex PCR; TCRdb's copy keeps in-frame clones and lacks some. The sample yields 50,000 to 70,000 clones, approximately 85% seen once. The sequencing used peripheral blood, collected on day 0 of MenACWY control vaccination. Receptors were obtained from an adult in good health.

The chain is built from TRBV4-1 and TRBJ2-7; D unclear. Between the trimmed V and J ends, which lost 1 base and 0 bases, there was a span of 4 bases. CDR1 MGHRA and CDR2 YSYEKL come from the germline V gene. This CDR3 contains 13 residues. The CDR3 sequence: CASSQGSSYEQYF. The CDR3 coding sequence is TGCGCCAGCAGCCAAGGGAGCTCCTACGAGCAGTACTTC.

This clone was picked up a small number of times. V and J are TRBV15 and TRBJ1-1; maybe TRBD1 (6 bases). The V gene's germline CDR1 is LNHNV and CDR2 YYDKDF (reference sequence). V lost 3 bases to trimming and J lost 6 bases, with 14 bases between them. This CDR3 is built from 14 residues. The CDR3 region has the DNA TGTGCCACCAGCAGCGATATGGGGGCCGCTGAAGCTTTCTTT. The encoded protein is CATSSDMGAAEAFF. Based on the CDR3 plus reference TRBV15 and TRBJ1-1, the full variable domain is DAMVIQNPRYQVTQFGKPVTLSCSQTLNHNVMYWYQQKSSQAPKLLFHYYDKDFNNEADTPDNFQSRRPNTSFCFLDIRSPGLGDTAMYLCATSSDMGAAEAFFGQGTRLTVV.

This chain links TRBV10-3 with TRBJ2-7; D is undetermined. CDR1 is ENHRY, CDR2 SYGVKD, per germline. The CDR3 contains 15 residues. Trimming cost V 0 bases and J 5 bases, with 14 bases left between them. The CDR3 region has the DNA TGTGCCATCAGTGAGTCCCTGGTTGTAGGTGACGAGCAGTACTTC. This translates into CAISESLVVGDEQYF.

This chain uses TRBV4-3 with TRBJ2-1, with D possibly matching TRBD1 (5 bases). The CDR3 covers 15 residues. Trimming stripped 0 bases from V and 8 bases from J, with 14 bases between. Germline values: CDR1 LGHNA, CDR2 YSLEER. CDR3 region: CASSQDLDTLYEQFF. CDR3 coding DNA: TGCGCCAGCAGCCAAGATCTGGACACCCTTTATGAGCAGTTCTTC.

The CDR3 nucleotides read TGTGCCAGTAGTATCGGTCGAAGCGGGAGTAGGCATGAGCAGTTCTTC. Protein: CASSIGRSGSRHEQFF. This chain links TRBV19 with TRBJ2-1, with 8 positions matching TRBD2. The CDR3 runs 16 residues. Germline CDR1 reads LNHDA; CDR2 reads SQIVND (reference sequence). V shed 3 bases and J 8 bases; nucleotides not matched to a gene: 12.

V usage is TRBV19 and J usage is TRBJ2-6; 10 bases align to TRBD1. This CDR3 spans 17 amino acids. With 3 bases clipped from V and 0 bases from J, the junction kept 2 bases outside the gene matches. Germline-derived CDR1 and CDR2 are LNHDA and SQIVND (reference sequence). The CDR3 nucleotides are TGTGCCAGTAGTATGGGACAGGGGAGCTCTGGGGCCAACGTCCTGACTTTC. Its protein is CASSMGQGSSGANVLTF.

V is TRBV29-1 and J is TRBJ1-1; D is undetermined. Germline V gene sequence: CDR1 SQVTM, CDR2 ANQGSEA. The CDR3 has 12 residues. V was trimmed by 7 bases and J by 7 bases, leaving 16 bases between them. The CDR3 sequence is CSAHQVTHEAFF. CDR3 in DNA: TGCAGCGCTCACCAGGTTACCCATGAAGCTTTCTTT.

The chain is built from TRBV7-8 and TRBJ2-7; D might be TRBD1 (6 bases). This CDR3 has 12 amino acids. Trimming took off 5 bases at V and 6 bases at J, with 11 bases between the two ends. From germline, CDR1 is SGHVS and CDR2 FQNEAQ. The CDR3 region is CASSPTGFEQYF. The CDR3 DNA reads as TGTGCCAGCAGCCCCACAGGGTTCGAGCAGTACTTC. Full variable domain (outside the CDR3, taken from reference TRBV7-8 and TRBJ2-7): GAGVSQSPRYKVAKRGQDVALRCDPISGHVSLFWYQQALGQGPEFLTYFQNEAQLDKSGLPSDRFFAERPEGSVSTLKIQRTQQEDSAVYLCASSPTGFEQYFGPGTRLTVT.

The CDR3 DNA follows: TGCGCCAGCAGCTTGTCGGGCGGACACAATGAGCAGTTCTTC. It encodes CASSLSGGHNEQFF. The rearrangement joins TRBV5-1 to TRBJ2-1, with D unresolved. V was cut by 1 base and J by 5 bases, with 10 bases left in between. CDR3 size: 14 residues. Per the germline V gene, CDR1 is SGHRS and CDR2 is YFSETQ. Full variable domain (remainder filled in from reference TRBV5-1 and TRBJ2-1): KAGVTQTPRYLIKTRGQQVTLSCSPISGHRSVSWYQQTPGQGLQFLFEYFSETQRNKGNFPGRFSGRQFSNSRSEMNVSTLELGDSALYLCASSLSGGHNEQFFGPGTRLTVL.

The table lists this clone with a few counts. The J gene is TRBJ1-5, the V gene TRBV28; D gene unclear. The V end was cut by 3 bases, the J end by 7 bases, with 19 bases between. CDR1 is MDHEN and CDR2 is SYDVKM in the germline V gene. The length of the CDR3 is 16 residues. CDR3 in DNA: TGTGCCAGCAGTTTCGACCTCGTTCGGGGTAGGCAGCCCCAGCATTTT. Translated, it gives CASSFDLVRGRQPQHF.

The chain uses TRBV6-5 and TRBJ1-2; D uncertain. Trimming left V 3 bases short and J 4 bases short, with 15 bases between. This CDR3 has 15 amino acids. Germline lookup yields CDR1 MNHEY and CDR2 SVGAGI. CDR3 residues: CASSYGSGRTYGYTF. The CDR3 DNA reads TGTGCCAGCAGTTATGGTTCAGGCCGGACCTATGGCTACACCTTC.

The rearrangement links TRBV10-2 to TRBJ1-5; D is possibly TRBD1 (6 bases). CDR1 and CDR2 from the germline V gene are WSHSY and SAAADI. Trimming removed 4 bases at V and 6 bases at J, with 13 bases between. The CDR3 spans 14 residues. DNA for the CDR3: TGCGCCAGCAGTGGTAGGGGGGCGGTTCAGCCCCAGCATTTT. Protein: CASSGRGAVQPQHF.

This clone showed up just a few times. The genes are TRBV28 and TRBJ1-5; 8 nucleotides agree with TRBD1. J gave up 7 bases and V 3 bases, and 5 bases lay outside the gene matches. The CDR3 is 14 residues long. Germline CDR1 MDHEN, CDR2 SYDVKM. Written as DNA, the CDR3 is TGTGCCAGCAGTTTGGCAGGGGGCGGGCAGCCCCAGCATTTT. Amino acids: CASSLAGGGQPQHF.

This sequence joins TRBV21-1 and TRBJ2-7; the listed D gene, TRBD1, was not tested against the DNA. TRBV21-1 is a recognized pseudogene. This CDR3 has 15 residues. The CDR3 DNA sequence: TGTGCCAGCAGCAAAGTCACAGGGGGCCCTAGGGAGCAGTACTTC. It yields the protein CASSKVTGGPREQYF.

This chain joins TRBV13 and TRBJ2-7; 12 bases are shared with TRBD2. CDR3 length: 16 amino acids. J lost 5 bases, V lost 3 bases, and 8 bases had no gene match. Germline V gives CDR1 PRHDT, CDR2 FYEKMQ (reference sequence). CDR3 region: CASSLWTSGNSDEQYF. The CDR3 DNA sequence: TGTGCCAGCAGCTTGTGGACTAGCGGGAATAGTGACGAGCAGTACTTC.

This chain connects TRBV30 to TRBJ2-1; 12 bases line up with TRBD2. The germline CDR1 and CDR2 sequences are GTSNPN and SVGIG (reference sequence). J was trimmed by 3 bases and V by 2 bases; bases with no gene match: 2. This CDR3 region has 15 residues. CDR3 sequence (DNA): TGTGCCTGGAGTCGGACTAGCGGGATCTACAATGAGCAGTTCTTC. This translates into CAWSRTSGIYNEQFF.

The genes are TRBV27 and TRBJ2-5, with D perhaps matching TRBD2 (6 bases). V shed 6 bases and J shed 4 bases, with 15 bases lying between them. CDR3 length equals 14 residues. CDR1 is MNHEY, CDR2 SMNVEV, per germline (reference sequence). The CDR3 loop is CASSKRLVSETQYF. DNA of the CDR3: TGTGCCAGCAGCAAAAGACTAGTTTCAGAGACCCAGTACTTC.

The genes are TRBV6-4 and TRBJ2-3; 13 nucleotides line up with TRBD2. Germline-derived CDR1 and CDR2 are MRHNA and SNTAGT. The length of the CDR3 is 15 residues. The V gene end was trimmed by 6 bases and the J gene end by 6 bases; junction bases not matched to a gene: 6. CDR3 in amino acids: CASSGTSGTSDTQYF. The CDR3 DNA reads TGTGCCAGCAGCGGGACTAGCGGGACCTCGGATACGCAGTATTTT.

The gene calls are TRBV29-1 and TRBJ2-5; 8 positions match TRBD1. CDR1 and CDR2 (germline): SQVTM, ANQGSEA. Losses at the gene ends were 6 bases for V and 4 bases for J; bases not matched to a gene: 10. The length of the CDR3 is 14 residues. CDR3 DNA sequence: TGCAGCGTCGCCAACGGACAGGGCGGAGAGACCCAGTACTTC. As protein: CSVANGQGGETQYF.

This clone was detected only a few times. This chain joins TRBV7-3 and TRBJ2-5; no clear D gene. Per the germline V gene, CDR1 is SGHTA and CDR2 is FQGTGA. CDR3 size: 14 residues. V dropped 5 bases and J dropped 2 bases, with 12 bases sitting between them. In DNA, the CDR3 is TGTGCCAGCAGCAAAAGTGGCGGACAAGAGACCCAGTACTTC. Translation: CASSKSGGQETQYF.

V and J are TRBV7-2 and TRBJ1-2; 7 bases are shared with TRBD1. J lost 7 bases, V lost 2 bases, and 4 bases had no gene match. This CDR3 comprises 13 residues. The germline gives CDR1 SGHTA, CDR2 FQGNSA. The CDR3 region has the DNA TGTGCCAGCAGCTTACAGGGGGTTAGTGGCTACACCTTC. This translates into CASSLQGVSGYTF.

Regarding this clone: Mismatch with germline at one junction end may stem from a read error. The V gene is TRBV5-1, the J gene TRBJ2-3; D is possibly TRBD1 (6 bases). The CDR3 is 14 residues long. Per germline, CDR1 SGHRS and CDR2 YFSETQ. CDR3 loop: CASSLDSRTDTQYF. Written as DNA, the CDR3 is TGCGCCAGCAGTTTGGACAGCCGCACAGATACGCAGTATTTT. The variable domain in full, completed from reference TRBV5-1 and TRBJ2-3, reads KAGVTQTPRYLIKTRGQQVTLSCSPISGHRSVSWYQQTPGQGLQFLFEYFSETQRNKGNFPGRFSGRQFSNSRSEMNVSTLELGDSALYLCASSLDSRTDTQYFGPGTRLTVL.

CDR3 nucleotide sequence: TGTGCCAGTAGTACCAGGGGTACCGGGGAGCTGTTTTTT. As protein: CASSTRGTGELFF. This rearrangement joins TRBV19 to TRBJ2-2; possible D gene TRBD1, 6 bases. V shed 4 bases and J shed 5 bases, with 8 bases lying between them. The CDR3 loop spans 13 amino acids. Germline V gene data show CDR1 as LNHDA and CDR2 as SQIVND (reference sequence).

The chain carries TRBV5-6 and TRBJ2-3; D call uncertain. CDR3 length: 15 amino acids. Trimming removed 4 bases at V and 2 bases at J, with 14 bases between. Germline loops: CDR1 SGHDT, CDR2 YYEEEE. This CDR3 reads CASSLTGQTTDTQYF. CDR3 coding DNA: TGTGCCAGCAGCCTGACTGGGCAGACCACAGATACGCAGTATTTT.

The rearrangement links TRBV28 to TRBJ2-1; 12 nucleotides match TRBD2. V gave up 7 bases and J gave up 9 bases; unmatched junction bases: 7. This CDR3 is 14 amino acids long. Germline CDR1 is MDHEN and CDR2 is SYDVKM. The CDR3 is CASKTSGRVGEQFF. The DNA of the CDR3 is TGTGCCAGCAAGACTAGCGGGAGAGTGGGTGAGCAGTTCTTC.

The chain is built from TRBV5-5 and TRBJ2-5; weak D call: TRBD2 (5 bases). CDR3 length: 16 residues. The germline V gene encodes CDR1 SGHKS and CDR2 YYEKEE (reference sequence). The V end was cut by 2 bases, the J end by 5 bases, with 19 bases between. In nucleotides, the CDR3 is TGTGCCAGCAGCTTCTCGCCACCTCTAGCTGGCGAGACCCAGTACTTC. Residues: CASSFSPPLAGETQYF.

The V call is TRBV7-2, the J call TRBJ1-3; TRBD1 aligns across 7 bases. Germline-derived CDR1 and CDR2 are SGHTA and FQGNSA. The CDR3 spans 16 residues. V was clipped by 1 base and J by 4 bases; unmatched bases: 7. CDR3 loop: CASSLDAGTVGNTIYF. The CDR3 coding sequence is TGTGCCAGCAGCTTAGACGCCGGGACAGTGGGAAACACCATATATTTT.

This clone occurred once. This sequence joins TRBV28 and TRBJ1-1; TRBD1 might be the D (6 bases). Germline CDR1 MDHEN, CDR2 SYDVKM. The V end lost 4 bases, the J end lost 5 bases, and 17 bases lay between the germline ends. This CDR3 contains 15 residues. The CDR3 coding sequence is TGTGCCAGCAGTTATTGGGGGGGCGACGGAACTGAAGCTTTCTTT. It yields the protein CASSYWGGDGTEAFF.

The chain has TRBV13 and TRBJ2-2; D possibly matches TRBD1 or TRBD2 (5 bases each). The CDR3 loop spans 14 amino acids. The ends were cut back, 6 bases at V and 3 bases at J, with 11 bases in the middle. Germline loops: CDR1 PRHDT, CDR2 FYEKMQ (reference sequence). The CDR3, as DNA: TGTGCCAGCAGAAGGGACCGATACACCGGGGAGCTGTTTTTT. This gives the protein CASRRDRYTGELFF.